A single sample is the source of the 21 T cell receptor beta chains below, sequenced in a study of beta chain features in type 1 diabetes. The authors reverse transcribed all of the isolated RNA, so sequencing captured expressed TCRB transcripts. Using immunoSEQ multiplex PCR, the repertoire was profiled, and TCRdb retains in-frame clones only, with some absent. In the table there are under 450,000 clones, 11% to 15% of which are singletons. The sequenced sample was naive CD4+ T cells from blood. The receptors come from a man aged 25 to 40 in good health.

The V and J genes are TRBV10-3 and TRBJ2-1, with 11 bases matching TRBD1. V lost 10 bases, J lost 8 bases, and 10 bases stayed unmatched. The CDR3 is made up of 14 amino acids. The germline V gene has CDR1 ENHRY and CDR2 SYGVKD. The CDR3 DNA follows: TGTGCCACCGCCATGGGACAGGGGGTAGATGAGCAGTTCTTC. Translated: CATAMGQGVDEQFF.

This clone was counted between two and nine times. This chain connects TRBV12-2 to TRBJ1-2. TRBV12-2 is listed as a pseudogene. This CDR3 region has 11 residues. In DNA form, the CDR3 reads TGTGCAAGTCGCTTAGCGACCGGCAGAACCTTC. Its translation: CASRLATGRTF.

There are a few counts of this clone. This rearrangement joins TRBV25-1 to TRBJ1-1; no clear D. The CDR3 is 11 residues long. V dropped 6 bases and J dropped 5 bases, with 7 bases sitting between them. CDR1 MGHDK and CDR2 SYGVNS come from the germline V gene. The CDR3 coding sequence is TGTGCCAGCAGCCCCATGACTGAAGCTTTCTTT. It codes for CASSPMTEAFF.

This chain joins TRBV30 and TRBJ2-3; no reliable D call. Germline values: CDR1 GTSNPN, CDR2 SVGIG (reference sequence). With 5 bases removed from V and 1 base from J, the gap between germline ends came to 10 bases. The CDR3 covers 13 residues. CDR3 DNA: TGTGCCTGGCGGGCTTTTGGCACAGATACGCAGTATTTT. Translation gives CAWRAFGTDTQYF.

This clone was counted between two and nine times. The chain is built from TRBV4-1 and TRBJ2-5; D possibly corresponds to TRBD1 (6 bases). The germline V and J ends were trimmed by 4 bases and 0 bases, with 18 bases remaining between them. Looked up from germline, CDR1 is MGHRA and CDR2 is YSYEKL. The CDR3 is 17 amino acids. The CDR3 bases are TGCGCCAGCAGCCCGGCTGCGAGGGGGTCTTACCAAGAGACCCAGTACTTC. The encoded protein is CASSPAARGSYQETQYF.

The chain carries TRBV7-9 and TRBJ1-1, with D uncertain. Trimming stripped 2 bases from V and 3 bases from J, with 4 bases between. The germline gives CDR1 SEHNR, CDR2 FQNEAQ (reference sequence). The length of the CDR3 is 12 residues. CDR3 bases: TGTGCCAGCAGCTTAATGGACACTGAAGCTTTCTTT. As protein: CASSLMDTEAFF. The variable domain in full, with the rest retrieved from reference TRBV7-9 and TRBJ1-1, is DTGVSQNPRHKITKRGQNVTFRCDPISEHNRLYWYRQTLGQGPEFLTYFQNEAQLEKSRLLSDRFSAERPKGSFSTLEIQRTEQGDSAMYLCASSLMDTEAFFGQGTRLTVV.

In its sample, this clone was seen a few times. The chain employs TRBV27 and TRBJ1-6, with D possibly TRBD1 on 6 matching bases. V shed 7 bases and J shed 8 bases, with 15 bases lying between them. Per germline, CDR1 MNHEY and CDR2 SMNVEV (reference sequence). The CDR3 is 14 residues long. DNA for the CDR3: TGTGCCAGCACCCCTGGAGGGGGATATTCACCCCTCCACTTT. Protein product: CASTPGGGYSPLHF.

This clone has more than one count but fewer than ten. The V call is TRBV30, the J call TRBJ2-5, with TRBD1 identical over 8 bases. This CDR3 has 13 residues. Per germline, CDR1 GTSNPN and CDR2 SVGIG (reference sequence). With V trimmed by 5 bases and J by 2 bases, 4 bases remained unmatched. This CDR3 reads CAWRQGLQETQYF. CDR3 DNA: TGTGCCTGGCGACAGGGGCTACAAGAGACCCAGTACTTC.

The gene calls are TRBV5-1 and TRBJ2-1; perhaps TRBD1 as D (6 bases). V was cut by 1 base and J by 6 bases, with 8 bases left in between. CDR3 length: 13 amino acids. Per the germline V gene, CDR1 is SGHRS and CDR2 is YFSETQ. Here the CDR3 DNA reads TGCGCCAGCAGCTTGCGGACAGTCAATGAGCAGTTCTTC. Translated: CASSLRTVNEQFF.

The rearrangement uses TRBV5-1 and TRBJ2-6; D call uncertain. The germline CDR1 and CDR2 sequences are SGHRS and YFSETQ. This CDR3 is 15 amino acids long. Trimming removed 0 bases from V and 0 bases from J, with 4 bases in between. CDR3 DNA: TGCGCCAGCAGCTTGGGACGCTCTGGGGCCAACGTCCTGACTTTC. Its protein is CASSLGRSGANVLTF.

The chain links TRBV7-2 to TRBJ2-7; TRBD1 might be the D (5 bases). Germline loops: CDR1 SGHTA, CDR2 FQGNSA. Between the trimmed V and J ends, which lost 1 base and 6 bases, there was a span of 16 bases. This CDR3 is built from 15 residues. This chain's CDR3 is CASSLEAGLMFEQYF. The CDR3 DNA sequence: TGTGCCAGCAGCTTAGAGGCAGGGTTAATGTTCGAGCAGTACTTC. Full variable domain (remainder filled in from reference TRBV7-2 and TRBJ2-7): GAGVSQSPSNKVTEKGKDVELRCDPISGHTALYWYRQSLGQGLEFLIYFQGNSAPDKSGLPSDRFSAERTGGSVSTLTIQRTQQEDSAVYLCASSLEAGLMFEQYFGPGTRLTVT.

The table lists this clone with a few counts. CDR3 bases: TGCGCCAGCAGCCAACAGGGGAGCACAGATACGCAGTATTTT. It encodes CASSQQGSTDTQYF. This chain connects TRBV4-3 to TRBJ2-3, with D possibly TRBD1 on 6 matching bases. The CDR3 has 14 residues. Trimming removed 2 bases at V and 0 bases at J, with 6 bases between. Germline V lookup: CDR1 LGHNA, CDR2 YSLEER.

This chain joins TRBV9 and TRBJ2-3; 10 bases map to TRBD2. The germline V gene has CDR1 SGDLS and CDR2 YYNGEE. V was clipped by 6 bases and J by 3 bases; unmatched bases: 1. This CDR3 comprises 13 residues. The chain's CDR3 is CASTLAGTDTQYF. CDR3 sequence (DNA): TGTGCCAGCACACTAGCGGGAACAGATACGCAGTATTTT.

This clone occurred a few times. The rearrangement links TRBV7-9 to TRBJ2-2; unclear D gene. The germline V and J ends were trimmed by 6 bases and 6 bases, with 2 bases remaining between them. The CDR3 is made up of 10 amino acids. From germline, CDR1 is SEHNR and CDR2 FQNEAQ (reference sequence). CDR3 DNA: TGTGCCAGCAGGGCCGGGGAGCTGTTTTTT. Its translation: CASRAGELFF.

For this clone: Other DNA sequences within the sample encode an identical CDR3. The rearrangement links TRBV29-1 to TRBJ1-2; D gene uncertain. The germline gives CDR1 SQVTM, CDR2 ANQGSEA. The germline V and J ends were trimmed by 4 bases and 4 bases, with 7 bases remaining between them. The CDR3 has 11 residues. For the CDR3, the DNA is TGCAGCGTTGGAGGGTCCTATGGCTACACCTTC. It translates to CSVGGSYGYTF.

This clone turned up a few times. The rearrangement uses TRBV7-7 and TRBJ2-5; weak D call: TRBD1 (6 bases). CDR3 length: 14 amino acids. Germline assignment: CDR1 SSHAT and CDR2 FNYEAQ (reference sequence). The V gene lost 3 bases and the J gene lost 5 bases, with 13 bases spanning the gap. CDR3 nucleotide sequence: TGTGCCAGCAGCTTTCCCCTAGGGGGTGAGACCCAGTACTTC. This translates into CASSFPLGGETQYF.

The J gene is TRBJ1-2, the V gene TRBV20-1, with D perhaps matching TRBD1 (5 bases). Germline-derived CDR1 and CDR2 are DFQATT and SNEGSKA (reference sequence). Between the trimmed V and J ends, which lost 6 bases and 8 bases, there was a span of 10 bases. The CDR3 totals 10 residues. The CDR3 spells CSAQGSGYTF. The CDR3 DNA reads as TGCAGTGCGCAGGGTAGCGGCTACACCTTC.

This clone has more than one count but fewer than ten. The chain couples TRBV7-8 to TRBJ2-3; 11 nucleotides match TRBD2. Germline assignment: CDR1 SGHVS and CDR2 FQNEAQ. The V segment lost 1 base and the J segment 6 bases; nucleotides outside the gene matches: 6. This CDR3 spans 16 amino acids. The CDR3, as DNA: TGTGCCAGCAGCTTAGATGTAGCGGGGGGGCCCGATACGCAGTATTTT. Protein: CASSLDVAGGPDTQYF.

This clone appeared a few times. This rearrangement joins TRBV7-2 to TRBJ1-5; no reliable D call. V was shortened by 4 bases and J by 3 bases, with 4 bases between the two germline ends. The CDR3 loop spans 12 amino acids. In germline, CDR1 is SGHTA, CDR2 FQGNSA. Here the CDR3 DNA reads TGTGCCAGCAGCTCTGACAATCAGCCCCAGCATTTT. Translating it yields CASSSDNQPQHF. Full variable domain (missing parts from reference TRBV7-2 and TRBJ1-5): GAGVSQSPSNKVTEKGKDVELRCDPISGHTALYWYRQSLGQGLEFLIYFQGNSAPDKSGLPSDRFSAERTGGSVSTLTIQRTQQEDSAVYLCASSSDNQPQHFGDGTRLSIL.

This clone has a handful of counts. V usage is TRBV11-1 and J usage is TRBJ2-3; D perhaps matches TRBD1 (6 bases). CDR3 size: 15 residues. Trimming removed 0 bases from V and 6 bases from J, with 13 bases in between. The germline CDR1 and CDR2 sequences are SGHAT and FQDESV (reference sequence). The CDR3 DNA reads TGTGCCAGCAGCTTAGCGGGGGCCGCGTCGGATACGCAGTATTTT. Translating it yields CASSLAGAASDTQYF. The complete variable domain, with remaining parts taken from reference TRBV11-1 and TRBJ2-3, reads EAEVAQSPRYKITEKSQAVAFWCDPISGHATLYWYRQILGQGPELLVQFQDESVVDDSQLPKDRFSAERLKGVDSTLKIQPAELGDSAMYLCASSLAGAASDTQYFGPGTRLTVL.

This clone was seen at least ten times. This chain's CDR3 is CSVRTRQAYTDTQYF. CDR3 nucleotide sequence: TGCAGCGTGCGAACCCGCCAGGCGTACACAGATACGCAGTATTTT. The chain has TRBV29-1 and TRBJ2-3; no definite D call. The CDR3 has 15 residues. Trimming removed 6 bases from V and 2 bases from J, with 18 bases in between. Per germline, CDR1 SQVTM and CDR2 ANQGSEA.